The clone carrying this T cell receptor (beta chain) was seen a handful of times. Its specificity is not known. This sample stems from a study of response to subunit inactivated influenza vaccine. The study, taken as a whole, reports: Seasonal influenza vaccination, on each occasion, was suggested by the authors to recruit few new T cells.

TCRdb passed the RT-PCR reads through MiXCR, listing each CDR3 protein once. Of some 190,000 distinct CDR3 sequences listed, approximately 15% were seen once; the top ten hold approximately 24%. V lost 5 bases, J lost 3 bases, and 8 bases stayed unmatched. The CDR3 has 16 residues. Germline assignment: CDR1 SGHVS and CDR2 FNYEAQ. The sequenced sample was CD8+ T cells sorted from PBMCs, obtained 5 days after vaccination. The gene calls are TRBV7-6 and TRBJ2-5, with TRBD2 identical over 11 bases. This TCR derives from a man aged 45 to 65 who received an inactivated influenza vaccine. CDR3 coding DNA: TGTGCCAGCAGCCCCGGACCGGGACTAGCGGAAGAGACCCAGTACTTC. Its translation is CASSPGPGLAEETQYF. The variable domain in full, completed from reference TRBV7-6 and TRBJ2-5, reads GAGVSQSPRYKVTKRGQDVALRCDPISGHVSLYWYRQALGQGPEFLTYFNYEAQQDKSGLPNDRFSAERPEGSISTLTIQRTEQRDSAMYRCASSPGPGLAEETQYFGPGTRLLVL.